This T cell receptor beta chain was identified in a study of cytomegalovirus exposure and HLA in healthy donors. With 8 bases clipped from V and 2 bases from J, the junction kept 8 bases outside the gene matches. CDR3 length equals 15 residues. Germline values: CDR1 ENHRY, CDR2 SYGVKD. PCR amplification relied on 60 Vbeta primers (plus 13 Jbeta primers). Some clones are missing from TCRdb's copy, which holds only in-frame ones; the method was immunoSEQ multiplex PCR. This table has around 100,000 clones, about 69% appearing once. The sequence came from a human donor in good health. The rearrangement links TRBV10-3 to TRBJ2-5; 10 bases agree with TRBD1. The sequenced material came from PBMCs. Here the CDR3 DNA reads TGTGCCATCCGATCCTCGGGACAGGGGCAAGAGACCCAGTACTTC. It encodes CAIRSSGQGQETQYF.